This T cell receptor beta chain stems from a study of blood T cell repertoires in COVID-19. Using immunoSEQ multiplex PCR, the repertoire was profiled, and TCRdb retains in-frame clones only, with some absent. The repertoire includes around 420,000 clones, 88% of them detected once, and roughly 2% sits in the top ten. The CDR3 has 15 residues. The source material was PBMCs or T cells enriched from blood (not recorded which). The chain joins TRBV21-1 to TRBJ1-5; TRBD1, the table's D call, was not compared with the DNA. TRBV21-1 is flagged as a pseudogene. This receptor was obtained from a woman between 40 and 55 years old with acute COVID-19. The CDR3 reads CASSSEGAPNQPQHF. The CDR3 DNA reads TGTGCCAGCAGCTCTGAGGGGGCCCCCAATCAGCCCCAGCATTTT.